This T cell receptor (beta chain) was recovered during a study of CD8+ T cells in alopecia areata. Findings and caveats of the study: Compared with normal scalp, lesional scalp had higher clonality and more expanded CD8+ clones.

The authors extracted RNA and reverse transcribed it into cDNA as the sequencing template. Here immunoSEQ multiplex PCR was the method, and the copy in TCRdb shows in-frame clones only, minus some. The sample comprises over 150,000 clones, around three fifths of which are singletons, and 14% rests with the top ten. A word on this clone: Its antigen is not known.

As to treatment: oral pan-JAK inhibitor, 5-10 mg twice daily. The germline CDR1 and CDR2 sequences are SGHTA and FQGTGA. V gave up 5 bases and J gave up 8 bases, with 18 bases separating them. There are 14 residues in the CDR3. The genes are TRBV7-3 and TRBJ1-2; D is unclear. The source of this sequence is a human donor with alopecia areata. Specimen: CD4+ T cells sorted from blood, collected at week 24, from a patient treated with tofacitinib. In nucleotides, the CDR3 is TGTGCCAGCAGCGCAATAGGCGGGGAGGAAGGCTACACCTTC. Amino acids: CASSAIGGEEGYTF.